Detailed here is one TCR beta chain. Its antigen target is currently unknown. No base quality information exists; no much larger clone differs at one position. TCR beta rearrangements were amplified from genomic DNA isolated from peripheral blood, not from sorted cells or RNA. The data belong to a study of T cell repertoires in aging, cancer and after chemotherapy (dated by TCRdb to the late 2010s). The study in broad terms: Donors spanned six age groups from 30 or younger to 70 or older, with at least three individuals per group. To examine immunoaging and T cell reconstitution after chemotherapy, the study profiled TCR beta repertoires in peripheral blood from healthy donors and cancer patients. TCR repertoires from healthy donor controls were recorded over periods of several months to years and showed clear clonal overlap between repeated samplings. In total, the full dataset held 10 million or so TCR reads. A cohort of some 210 cancer patients (about 94 with hematological and 124 with solid cancers) was assembled, and under 100 healthy donors were included as a reference group. The full study reports these points: Declining TCR diversity with age in healthy donors was mainly explained by loss of richness; in cancer patients, loss of evenness also contributed. Compared with age-matched healthy donors, untreated patients with hematological or solid cancers had significantly lower TCR diversity and higher clonality in blood. According to the authors, the repertoire data do not permit conclusions about immunological memory after chemotherapy. An increase in median generation probability over the chemotherapy interval was observed in both cancer cohorts, suggesting that the repertoire was reconstituted through rebound thymic output.

Using a mixed TRB-A/B primer pool, multiplex touch-down PCR amplified rearranged TRB sequences covering the V, D and J segments. Illumina adapters and sample indices were added to the amplicons in two consecutive PCR reactions performed with Phusion HS II polymerase. The amplicons were purified from gel with the NucleoSpin Gel and PCR Clean-up kit and then assessed with Qubit and an Agilent 2100 Bioanalyzer. Sequencing of the libraries was done on an Illumina MiSeq with paired-end, single-indexed 600-cycle runs. As for how the authors treated the data: MiXCR versions 2.12 and 3.0.5 were used to process TRB sequences. Each unique CDR3 nucleotide sequence counted as one clone, and only productive sequences with at least two reads were retained. Repertoire metrics included Shannon diversity, evenness, clonality (one minus evenness), and alpha-parameterized diversity profiles from alpha 0 to 5. The IGoR algorithm was used to calculate generation probabilities of clones in the paired pre- and post-chemotherapy samples. The public reads were reprocessed in TCRdb via fastp at Q25 and MiXCR, keeping in-frame beta chains. Entries are consolidated by CDR3 protein sequence, retaining the most common genes and DNA. The V and J calls here are based on TCRdb, not the publication. For this sample the table gives approximately 11,000 distinct CDR3 sequences, of which approximately 32% were detected only once. About a fifth of the sample belongs to the ten largest clones.

The sequence derives from a human donor in good health. The donor label of this sample is uncertain. The sample taken for sequencing was blood.

The CDR3 sequence is CASSPRGDAANTEAFF. The sequence in DNA is TGTGCCAGCAGCCCCCGAGGGGACGCCGCGAACACTGAAGCTTTCTTT. The chain is assembled from TRBV13 and TRBJ1-1; the D region possibly corresponds to TRBD1 (5 bases align). V lost 5 bases and J lost 1 base; the stretch between them is 17 bases long. CDR1 and CDR2 (PRHDT, FYEKMQ) derive from the germline V gene (reference sequence). From cysteine to phenylalanine, the CDR3 is 16 amino acids long. Only the CDR3 portion is preserved as DNA: 48 bases, with reading frame beginning at the first base.